These 28 T cell receptor beta chains share one sample of origin, sequenced in a study of blood T cell repertoires in COVID-19. The method was immunoSEQ multiplex PCR; TCRdb's version includes in-frame clones alone and lacks a portion of them. In the table there are about 100,000 clones, about nine tenths of which are singletons. The material sequenced was peripheral blood. Every receptor here comes from a man over 45 with active COVID-19.

Notes on this clone: A junction end diverges from the germline sequence, so it may reflect a read error. The rearrangement uses TRBV3-1 (or the pseudogene TRBV3-2) and TRBJ2-7, with TRBD1 matching 7 bases. This CDR3 has 13 residues. Germline CDR1 and CDR2: LGHDT and YNNKEL (reference sequence). As DNA, the CDR3 is TGTGCCAGCAGCCACCGGGACAGATACGAGCAGTGCTTC. It encodes CASSHRDRYEQCF.

This clone was counted once. The chain links TRBV13 to TRBJ2-6; possible D gene TRBD2, 6 bases. V lost 6 bases, J lost 0 bases, and 12 bases lay in between. This CDR3 is 16 amino acids long. CDR1 is PRHDT, CDR2 FYEKMQ, per germline (reference sequence). CDR3 DNA: TGTGCCAGCAGTTTGGGGGGTTACTCTGGGGCCAACGTCCTGACTTTC. It encodes CASSLGGYSGANVLTF.

The gene calls are TRBV19 and TRBJ2-7; TRBD1 matches 8 bases. CDR1 and CDR2 from the germline V gene are LNHDA and SQIVND (reference sequence). The CDR3 has 14 residues. V lost 6 bases and J lost 3; bases outside the gene matches: 7. CDR3 sequence (DNA): TGTGCCAGTAGGCCTGGACAGGGTCGCTACGAGCAGTACTTC. Translating gives CASRPGQGRYEQYF. The full variable domain, completed using reference TRBV19 and TRBJ2-7, is DGGITQSPKYLFRKEGQNVTLSCEQNLNHDAMYWYRQDPGQGLRLIYYSQIVNDFQKGDIAEGYSVSREKKESFPLTVTSAQKNPTAFYLCASRPGQGRYEQYFGPGTRLTVT.

CDR3: CASSPSRQYYGYTF. For the CDR3, the DNA is TGTGCCAGCTCACCTTCGAGGCAGTACTATGGCTACACCTTC. The chain joins TRBV18 to TRBJ1-2; D is unclear. Trimming pared 3 bases from V and 3 bases from J, leaving 11 bases between. CDR1 and CDR2 from the germline V gene are KGHSH and LQKENI. The CDR3 contains 14 residues.

The chain links TRBV3-1 (or the pseudogene TRBV3-2) to TRBJ2-7; TRBD2 might be the D (6 bases). CDR1 is LGHDT, CDR2 YNNKEL, per germline (reference sequence). There are 14 residues in the CDR3. V lost 1 base and J 7 bases, leaving 14 bases between the germline ends. CDR3: CASSQAPGVGEQYF. The CDR3 DNA reads TGTGCCAGCAGCCAAGCGCCGGGGGTGGGGGAGCAGTACTTC.

The V gene is TRBV6-4, the J gene TRBJ2-2, with no clear D. This CDR3 region has 14 residues. Deletions cut 4 bases from V and 9 bases from J, with 15 bases between. CDR1 is MRHNA and CDR2 is SNTAGT in the germline V gene. In DNA form, the CDR3 reads TGTGCCAGCAGTGCCCTAGTCGAGCCTCGGGAGCTGTTTTTT. The encoded protein is CASSALVEPRELFF.

This clone came up a few times. The genes are TRBV15 and TRBJ2-3; perhaps TRBD1 as D (5 bases). This CDR3 has 16 residues. The ends were cut back, 2 bases at V and 3 bases at J, with 15 bases in the middle. Germline loops: CDR1 LNHNV, CDR2 YYDKDF (reference sequence). This chain's CDR3 is CATSRPSRVGTDTQYF. Here the CDR3 DNA reads TGTGCCACCAGCAGACCCTCCAGGGTAGGGACAGATACGCAGTATTTT.

The V gene is TRBV19, the J gene TRBJ1-2, with 12 bases matching TRBD1. CDR1 is LNHDA, CDR2 SQIVND, per germline (reference sequence). CDR3 length: 14 amino acids. The V gene end was trimmed by 6 bases and the J gene end by 4 bases; junction bases not matched to a gene: 3. In DNA form, the CDR3 reads TGTGCCAGTAGGAGGGACAGGGGGCCCTATGGCTACACCTTC. This sequence encodes CASRRDRGPYGYTF.

J is TRBJ2-5 and V is TRBV5-8, with 7 bases identical to TRBD2. The germline gives CDR1 SGHTS, CDR2 YDEGEE. Germline trimming cut 7 bases from V and 7 bases from J; bases unmatched to any gene: 13. CDR3 size: 14 residues. DNA of the CDR3: TGTGCCAGCGGGAGGGGTATCATAACGGGGACCCAGTACTTC. Its protein is CASGRGIITGTQYF.

On this clone itself: The junction departs from the called germline gene at one end, perhaps through a read error. CDR3 in DNA: TGCGCCACCAGTCCCGGGTCTGGGGCCAACGTCCTGACTTTC. Amino acids: CATSPGSGANVLTF. The chain combines TRBV10-1 with TRBJ2-6; the D is unclear. CDR1 is WNHNN and CDR2 is SYGVQD in the germline V gene (reference sequence). CDR3 length equals 14 residues.

The V call is TRBV7-2, the J call TRBJ2-7; D ambiguous. CDR3 length: 15 amino acids. CDR1 and CDR2 from the germline V gene are SGHTA and FQGNSA. Trimming left V 0 bases short and J 1 base short, with 10 bases between. The DNA for the CDR3 is TGTGCCAGCAGCTTAGCCCACGACTCATCCTACGAGCAGTACGTC. Protein product: CASSLAHDSSYEQYV.

This chain connects TRBV30 to TRBJ2-5, with no clear D. Germline CDR1 and CDR2: GTSNPN and SVGIG (reference sequence). This CDR3 is built from 12 residues. Trimming removed 0 bases from V and 4 bases from J, with 6 bases in between. As DNA, the CDR3 is TGTGCCTGGAGTGTACTGGTAGAGACCCAGTACTTC. Protein sequence: CAWSVLVETQYF. The full variable domain, in which reference TRBV30 and TRBJ2-5 provide the parts outside the CDR3, is SQTIHQWPATLVQPVGSPLSLECTVEGTSNPNLYWYRQAAGRGLQLLFYSVGIGQISSEVPQNLSASRPQDRQFILSSKKLLLSDSGFYLCAWSVLVETQYFGPGTRLLVL.

This clone was seen once. The rearrangement joins TRBV4-1 to TRBJ2-3; 9 nucleotides align to TRBD2. The germline V gene has CDR1 MGHRA and CDR2 YSYEKL. This CDR3 is built from 15 residues. J gave up 5 bases and V 6 bases, and 9 bases lay outside the gene matches. CDR3 protein: CASRLAGGVKDTQYF. DNA of the CDR3: TGCGCCAGCAGGTTGGCGGGGGGGGTGAAAGATACGCAGTATTTT.

The genes are TRBV24-1 and TRBJ2-4; TRBD1 agrees at 10 bases. There are 18 residues in the CDR3. Germline-derived CDR1 and CDR2 are KGHDR and SFDVKD. V shed 4 bases and J 2 bases; nucleotides not matched to a gene: 10. Here the CDR3 reads CATSEGTGAGISKNIQYF. CDR3 sequence (DNA): TGTGCCACCAGTGAGGGGACAGGGGCGGGTATATCCAAAAACATTCAGTACTTC.

The genes are TRBV7-9 and TRBJ2-2; weak D call: TRBD2 (6 bases). V lost 1 base to trimming and J lost 8 bases, with 11 bases between them. CDR3 length: 14 amino acids. Germline assignment: CDR1 SEHNR and CDR2 FQNEAQ (reference sequence). CDR3: CASSLVLAGGELFF. CDR3 nucleotides: TGTGCCAGCAGCTTAGTCCTGGCGGGAGGGGAGCTGTTTTTT.

This clone was seen just once. The chain carries TRBV2 and TRBJ2-3; 10 nucleotides match TRBD2. This CDR3 has 15 residues. The trim removed 6 bases at V and 1 base at J, leaving 4 bases unmatched. Germline V gives CDR1 SNHLY, CDR2 FYNNEI. CDR3 DNA: TGTGCCAGCAGCGGGACTAGCGTCCGCACAGATACGCAGTATTTT. It yields the protein CASSGTSVRTDTQYF.

The chain links TRBV29-1 to TRBJ2-2; 8 nucleotides align to TRBD1. The germline CDR1 and CDR2 sequences are SQVTM and ANQGSEA. V lost 4 bases and J lost 4; bases outside the gene matches: 2. This CDR3 spans 13 amino acids. This CDR3 reads CSVGQGSTGELFF. Here the CDR3 DNA reads TGCAGCGTTGGACAGGGGAGCACCGGGGAGCTGTTTTTT.

The chain carries TRBV5-8 and TRBJ1-2, with 9 nucleotides matching TRBD1. V trimming: 3 bases; J trimming: 8 bases; junction bases outside the gene matches: 8. This CDR3 is built from 14 residues. CDR1 is SGHTS and CDR2 is YDEGEE in the germline V gene. CDR3 sequence: CASSYVGDREGYTF. The CDR3 region has the DNA TGTGCCAGCAGCTACGTCGGGGACAGGGAAGGCTACACCTTC.

The chain recombines TRBV6-5 with TRBJ2-5; D unclear. Trimming stripped 6 bases from V and 5 bases from J, with 13 bases between. Germline CDR1 MNHEY, CDR2 SVGAGI. CDR3 length equals 13 residues. The chain's CDR3 is CASRTGLSETQYF. For the CDR3, the DNA is TGTGCCAGCAGGACGGGTTTGAGTGAGACCCAGTACTTC.

The chain is built from TRBV5-6 and TRBJ1-5; D perhaps matches TRBD1 (6 bases). Germline V lookup: CDR1 SGHDT, CDR2 YYEEEE. The germline V and J ends were trimmed by 1 base and 4 bases, with 9 bases remaining between them. This CDR3 is built from 14 residues. The CDR3 nucleotides read TGTGCCAGCAGCTTGCGGGGGGCGAATCAGCCCCAGCATTTT. Amino acids: CASSLRGANQPQHF.

The chain is built from TRBV19 and TRBJ2-2; D uncertain. Between the trimmed V and J ends, which lost 6 bases and 7 bases, there was a span of 21 bases. This CDR3 spans 16 amino acids. Germline values: CDR1 LNHDA, CDR2 SQIVND (reference sequence). The CDR3 sequence: CASSRVPQIDIGELFF. In nucleotides, the CDR3 is TGTGCCAGTAGCCGGGTTCCCCAGATTGATATCGGGGAGCTGTTTTTT.

This clone was detected once. In DNA, the CDR3 is TGTGCCAGCAGTTACTCGGCACAGGCCGGAGACAATGAGCAGTTCTTC. Protein: CASSYSAQAGDNEQFF. The V call is TRBV6-6, the J call TRBJ2-1; maybe TRBD1 (5 bases). Germline lookup yields CDR1 MNHNY and CDR2 SVGAGI (reference sequence). Between the trimmed V and J ends, which lost 0 bases and 5 bases, there was a span of 14 bases. The CDR3 is 16 residues long.

V gene TRBV5-1 combines with J gene TRBJ2-1; 9 bases are shared with TRBD2. CDR1 and CDR2 from the germline V gene are SGHRS and YFSETQ. The CDR3 spans 17 residues. J gave up 5 bases and V 1 base, and 10 bases lay outside the gene matches. The CDR3 bases are TGCGCCAGCAGCTTGCTCGCGGGAGGGCCGGGGAACAATGAGCAGTTCTTC. Translating gives CASSLLAGGPGNNEQFF.

The rearrangement uses TRBV11-2 and TRBJ2-1, with 10 bases lining up with TRBD2. The CDR3 runs to 16 residues. Germline lookup yields CDR1 SGHAT and CDR2 FQNNGV. The junction had 7 bases not matched to a gene; V was cut back by 5 bases and J by 3 bases. CDR3 nucleotides: TGTGCCAGCAGCCCAATTAGCGGGAGGTTCTACAATGAGCAGTTCTTC. Translating it yields CASSPISGRFYNEQFF. The variable domain in full, completed from reference TRBV11-2 and TRBJ2-1, reads EAGVAQSPRYKIIEKRQSVAFWCNPISGHATLYWYQQILGQGPKLLIQFQNNGVVDDSQLPKDRFSAERLKGVDSTLKIQPAKLEDSAVYLCASSPISGRFYNEQFFGPGTRLTVL.

The gene calls are TRBV12-3 or TRBV12-4 and TRBJ1-1, with D maybe TRBD1 (6 bases). CDR3 length: 13 amino acids. V shed 5 bases and J shed 0 bases, with 7 bases lying between them. CDR3 coding DNA: TGTGCCAGCAGTGGACAGTTGAACACTGAAGCTTTCTTT. The encoded protein is CASSGQLNTEAFF.

V is TRBV5-1 and J is TRBJ1-4, with 7 bases identical to TRBD1. The germline V gene has CDR1 SGHRS and CDR2 YFSETQ. Trimming at V came to 4 bases and at J to 8 bases, leaving 8 bases not matched to a gene. This CDR3 contains 14 residues. In nucleotides, the CDR3 is TGCGCCAGCAGCGGGGGACAGACGAGGGAAAAACTGTTTTTT. It translates to CASSGGQTREKLFF.

The V and J genes are TRBV5-4 and TRBJ1-1; D remains ambiguous. The CDR3 sequence is 14 residues long. Looked up from germline, CDR1 is SGHNT and CDR2 is YYREEE (reference sequence). The V and J ends lost 7 bases and 0 bases respectively, with 13 bases between them. Written as DNA, the CDR3 is TGTGCCAGCGGCCATATGGGCCTGAACACTGAAGCTTTCTTT. Residues: CASGHMGLNTEAFF.

The V and J genes are TRBV5-1 and TRBJ2-2, with 7 bases that match TRBD1. The CDR3 runs to 16 residues. In germline, CDR1 is SGHRS, CDR2 YFSETQ. Trimming took 6 bases from V and 2 from J; bases not matched to a gene: 10. The CDR3 nucleotides are TGCGCCAGCACACCAGACCGGGACAGAAACACCGGGGAGCTGTTTTTT. This sequence encodes CASTPDRDRNTGELFF.